A single sample is the source of the 12 T cell receptor beta chains below, sequenced in a study of cytomegalovirus exposure and HLA in healthy donors. Only in-frame clones appear in the TCRdb table, and some are missing; sequencing was by immunoSEQ multiplex PCR. The sample has hundreds of thousands of clones, more than 75% seen once. The sample taken for sequencing was PBMCs. These receptors were taken from a young woman in good health and CMV-seropositive.

This sequence joins TRBV7-3 and TRBJ1-1; 8 bases match TRBD1. CDR1 is SGHTA and CDR2 is FQGTGA in the germline V gene. V shed 2 bases, J shed 5 bases, and the junction held 4 bases outside the gene matches. CDR3 length: 14 residues. The CDR3 reads CASSLQGAGTEAFF. CDR3 in DNA: TGTGCCAGCAGCTTACAGGGGGCTGGGACTGAAGCTTTCTTT.

For the CDR3, the DNA is TGTGCCAGCAGCTTAGGGGGAACAGGGGATCGTGAAGCTTTCTTT. Translated, it gives CASSLGGTGDREAFF. The gene calls are TRBV11-3 and TRBJ1-1; TRBD1 matches at 7 bases. Germline CDR1 SGHNT, CDR2 YENEEA. The CDR3 has 15 amino acids. V was pared by 1 base and J by 7 bases, with 9 bases of the junction left unmatched.

The V and J genes are TRBV11-1 and TRBJ2-7; 7 bases map to TRBD1. The CDR3 loop spans 15 amino acids. After removal of 1 base from V and 4 bases from J, the junction contained 7 bases not matched to a gene. Germline V CDR1 and CDR2: SGHAT, FQDESV (reference sequence). CDR3 DNA: TGTGCCAGCAGCTTAGGACAGGGAAGGTTATACGAGCAGTACTTC. The encoded protein is CASSLGQGRLYEQYF. The full variable domain, its missing parts supplied by reference TRBV11-1 and TRBJ2-7, is EAEVAQSPRYKITEKSQAVAFWCDPISGHATLYWYRQILGQGPELLVQFQDESVVDDSQLPKDRFSAERLKGVDSTLKIQPAELGDSAMYLCASSLGQGRLYEQYFGPGTRLTVT.

The chain carries TRBV7-9 and TRBJ1-2; 7 positions agree with TRBD1. There are 15 residues in the CDR3. V lost 5 bases to trimming and J lost 8 bases; unmatched junction nucleotides: 14. The V gene's germline CDR1 is SEHNR and CDR2 FQNEAQ (reference sequence). The CDR3 is CASSPTGDTSKGYTF. In DNA form, the CDR3 reads TGTGCCAGCAGCCCCACAGGGGACACCTCCAAGGGCTACACCTTC.

The J gene is TRBJ2-7, the V gene TRBV6-1, with 9 bases identical to TRBD1. V shed 5 bases, J shed 3 bases, and the junction held 2 bases outside the gene matches. The germline V gene encodes CDR1 MNHNS and CDR2 SASEGT. The CDR3 runs 13 residues. The CDR3 sequence: CASSNRGLYEQYF. CDR3 sequence (DNA): TGTGCCAGCAGTAACAGGGGGCTCTACGAGCAGTACTTC.

The V and J genes are TRBV5-8 and TRBJ1-5, with D hard to call. Germline lookup yields CDR1 SGHTS and CDR2 YDEGEE. Trimming cost V 2 bases and J 5 bases, with 8 bases left between them. This CDR3 comprises 13 residues. The CDR3 loop reads CASSLLWYQPQHF. In DNA form, the CDR3 reads TGTGCCAGCAGCTTACTCTGGTATCAGCCCCAGCATTTT.

CDR3 bases: TGTGCCAGCAGCCAAGAGGCGGGAGTGAACACCGGGGAGCTGTTTTTT. Translating it yields CASSQEAGVNTGELFF. This chain joins TRBV14 and TRBJ2-2; 7 bases align to TRBD2. Germline assignment: CDR1 SGHDN and CDR2 FVKESK. V was clipped by 0 bases and J by 1 base; unmatched bases: 2. The CDR3 runs 16 residues.

This clone is a singleton in its sample. The chain uses TRBV10-2 and TRBJ2-7; 14 bases map to TRBD2. Germline CDR1 is WSHSY and CDR2 is SAAADI. The trim removed 4 bases at V and 1 base at J, leaving 3 bases unmatched. CDR3 length: 16 amino acids. The CDR3 here is CASSGGLAGVSYEQYF. In DNA form, the CDR3 reads TGCGCCAGCAGTGGGGGACTAGCGGGAGTTTCCTACGAGCAGTACTTC.

The chain combines TRBV19 with TRBJ1-5, with D hard to call. Germline V CDR1 and CDR2: LNHDA, SQIVND (reference sequence). Between the trimmed V and J ends, which lost 4 bases and 3 bases, there was a span of 16 bases. The CDR3 covers 16 residues. For the CDR3, the DNA is TGTGCCAGTAGTACCTCCCGCAGAATCCACAATCAGCCCCAGCATTTT. Its protein is CASSTSRRIHNQPQHF.

The CDR3, as DNA: TGTGCCAGCAGCTTAGGAGATGGTAGCGGCACTGAAGCTTTCTTT. It yields the protein CASSLGDGSGTEAFF. This chain connects TRBV7-8 to TRBJ1-1; unclear D gene. The ends were cut back, 1 base at V and 4 bases at J, with 13 bases in the middle. This CDR3 is built from 15 residues. Looked up from germline, CDR1 is SGHVS and CDR2 is FQNEAQ. The full variable domain, with the rest looked up from reference TRBV7-8 and TRBJ1-1, is GAGVSQSPRYKVAKRGQDVALRCDPISGHVSLFWYQQALGQGPEFLTYFQNEAQLDKSGLPSDRFFAERPEGSVSTLKIQRTQQEDSAVYLCASSLGDGSGTEAFFGQGTRLTVV.

The gene calls are TRBV19 and TRBJ2-3; D is possibly TRBD2 (6 bases). The CDR3 has 16 amino acids. Germline-derived CDR1 and CDR2 are LNHDA and SQIVND (reference sequence). The ends were cut back, 5 bases at V and 2 bases at J, with 17 bases in the middle. The CDR3 sequence is CASSLTSKGFTDTQYF. In DNA form, the CDR3 reads TGTGCCAGTAGTTTGACTAGTAAGGGGTTCACAGATACGCAGTATTTT.

The rearrangement links TRBV6-5 to TRBJ2-3, with TRBD2 matching over 8 bases. The CDR3 totals 14 residues. Germline values: CDR1 MNHEY, CDR2 SVGAGI. V lost 8 bases, J lost 2 bases, and 6 bases stayed unmatched. The CDR3 DNA reads as TGTGCCAGCGCTACTAGCGGATACACAGATACGCAGTATTTT. The encoded protein is CASATSGYTDTQYF.